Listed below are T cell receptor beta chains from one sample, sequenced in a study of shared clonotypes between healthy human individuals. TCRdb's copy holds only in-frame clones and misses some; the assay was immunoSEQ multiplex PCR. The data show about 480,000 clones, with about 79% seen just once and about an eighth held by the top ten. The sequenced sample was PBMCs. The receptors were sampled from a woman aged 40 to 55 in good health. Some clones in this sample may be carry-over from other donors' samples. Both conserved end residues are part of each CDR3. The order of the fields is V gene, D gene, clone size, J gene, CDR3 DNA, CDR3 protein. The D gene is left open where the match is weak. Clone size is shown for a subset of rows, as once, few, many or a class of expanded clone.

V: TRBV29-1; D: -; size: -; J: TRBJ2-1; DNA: TGCAGCGTTGAGGGAACAGGGCTCGGGAATGAGCAGTTCTTC; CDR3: CSVEGTGLGNEQFF
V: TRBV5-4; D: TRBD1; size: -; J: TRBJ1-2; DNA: TGTGCCAGCAGCCACCGGGACAGGGGATTTGGCTACACCTTC; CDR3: CASSHRDRGFGYTF
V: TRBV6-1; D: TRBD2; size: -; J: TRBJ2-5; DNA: TGTGCCAGCAGTGGCGTTAGCGGGGGACGAGCAGAGACCCAGTACTTC; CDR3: CASSGVSGGRAETQYF
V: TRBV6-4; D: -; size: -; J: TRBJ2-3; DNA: TGTGCCAGCAGTGAGACCGGGCCCACAGATACGCAGTATTTT; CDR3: CASSETGPTDTQYF
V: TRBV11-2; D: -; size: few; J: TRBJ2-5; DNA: TGTGCCAGCAGCCTAGAGAGGGGGCAAGAGACCCAGTACTTC; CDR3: CASSLERGQETQYF
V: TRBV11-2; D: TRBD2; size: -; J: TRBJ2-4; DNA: TGTGCCAGCAGCGGCGGGAGGGCCCGGGGAGCCAAAAACATTCAGTACTTC; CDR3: CASSGGRARGAKNIQYF
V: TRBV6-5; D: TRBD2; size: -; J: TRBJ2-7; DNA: TGTGCCAGCAGTTACCCGGGAGGCTACGAGCAGTACTTC; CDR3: CASSYPGGYEQYF
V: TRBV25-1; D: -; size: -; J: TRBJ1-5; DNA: TGTGCCAGCAGTGAGGGCGGTCCCCGGCCCCAGCATTTT; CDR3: CASSEGGPRPQHF
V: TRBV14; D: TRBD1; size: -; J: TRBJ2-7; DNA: TGTGCCAGCAGACTCTCCGGGACAGTAACCTACGAGCAGTACTTC; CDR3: CASRLSGTVTYEQYF
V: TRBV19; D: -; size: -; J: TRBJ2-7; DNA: TGTGCCAGTAGTATAGAGATGGAGGGTTACGAGCAGTACTTC; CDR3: CASSIEMEGYEQYF
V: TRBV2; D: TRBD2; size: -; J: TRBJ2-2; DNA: TGTGCCAGCAGTCGACTAGCGGGAGACCCCGGGGAGCTGTTTTTT; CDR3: CASSRLAGDPGELFF
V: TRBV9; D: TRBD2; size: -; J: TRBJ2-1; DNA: TGTGCCAGCAGCGTAGGGGCTAGCGGGCGGCACAATGAGCAGTTCTTC; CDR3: CASSVGASGRHNEQFF
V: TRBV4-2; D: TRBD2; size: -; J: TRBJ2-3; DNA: TGTGCCAGCAGCCAAGAGGGACTAGCGGGAGTAGATACGCAGTATTTT; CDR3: CASSQEGLAGVDTQYF
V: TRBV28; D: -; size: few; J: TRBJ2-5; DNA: TGTGCCAGCAGTCGCTCCGGCACCCAAGAGACCCAGTACTTC; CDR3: CASSRSGTQETQYF
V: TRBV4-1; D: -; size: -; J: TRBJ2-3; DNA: TGCGCCAGCAGCCAAGGGGATAGACTTACTTCCACAGATACGCAGTATTTT; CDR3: CASSQGDRLTSTDTQYF
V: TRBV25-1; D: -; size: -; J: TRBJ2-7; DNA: TGTGCCAGCAGCCCTCTCGAGCCTGAGGACTCCTACGAGCAGTACTTC; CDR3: CASSPLEPEDSYEQYF
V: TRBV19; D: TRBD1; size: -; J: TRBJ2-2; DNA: TGTGCCAGTAGTAAGGACAGGGAGGTCGGGGAGCTGTTTTTT; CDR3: CASSKDREVGELFF
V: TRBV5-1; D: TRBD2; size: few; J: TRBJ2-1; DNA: TGCGCCAGCAGCCTAGGACTAGCGAGAAACAATGAGCAGTTCTTC; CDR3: CASSLGLARNNEQFF
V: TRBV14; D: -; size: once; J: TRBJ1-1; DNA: TGTGCCAGCAGCTCGGCGGGGTTCACTGAAGCTTTCTTT; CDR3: CASSSAGFTEAFF
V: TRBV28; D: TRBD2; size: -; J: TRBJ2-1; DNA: TGTGCCACCTCATCCAGGGGCGAGAGACTAGCGGGAAAGGCTGAGCAGTTCTTC; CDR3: CATSSRGERLAGKAEQFF
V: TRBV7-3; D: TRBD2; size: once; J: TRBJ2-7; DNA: TGTGCCAGCAGCTTAGCACTAGCGGGGATCGACGAGCAGTACTTC; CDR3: CASSLALAGIDEQYF
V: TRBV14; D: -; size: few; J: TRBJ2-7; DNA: TGTGCCAGCAGCCCCCTGGACAGCGGTGCCTACGAGCAGTACTTC; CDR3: CASSPLDSGAYEQYF
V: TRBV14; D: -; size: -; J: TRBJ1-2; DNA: TGTGCCAGCAGCCAAGGTTTTCCCAGCCATGGCTACACCTTC; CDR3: CASSQGFPSHGYTF
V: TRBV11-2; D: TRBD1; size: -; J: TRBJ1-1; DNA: TGTGCCAGCAGCTTACTTCAAGCGGGGGACAGGGGATTCCCTTTT; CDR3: CASSLLQAGDRGFPF
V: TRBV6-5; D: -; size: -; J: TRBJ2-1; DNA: TGTGCCAGCAGTTACCGGCGGGAAGGTAACAATGAGCAGTTCTTC; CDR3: CASSYRREGNNEQFF
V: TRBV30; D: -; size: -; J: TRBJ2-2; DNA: TGTGCCTGGAGGGCAGGGCACACCGGGGAGCTGTTTTTC; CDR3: CAWRAGHTGELFF
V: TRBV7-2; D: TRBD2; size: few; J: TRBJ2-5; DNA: TGTGCCAGCAGCCAGACTAGCGGGGAGATAGAGACCCAGTACTTC; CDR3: CASSQTSGEIETQYF
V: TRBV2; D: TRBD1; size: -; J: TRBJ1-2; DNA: TGTGCCAGCAGTCGACAGGGGGGCGGGTATGGCTACACCTTC; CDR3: CASSRQGGGYGYTF
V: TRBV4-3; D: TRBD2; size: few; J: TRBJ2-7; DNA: TGCGCCAGCAGCCAAGAGACTAGCAGCTACGAGCAGTACTTC; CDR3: CASSQETSSYEQYF